The 10 T cell receptor beta chains in this list originate from one sample, sequenced in a study of blood T cells in healthy people across ages. Sample-barcoded 5' priming and a J-beta primer mix drove a second PCR of roughly 7 to 11 cycles. TCRdb passed the 5' RACE reads through MiXCR, listing each CDR3 protein once. The table has approximately 730,000 distinct CDR3 sequences, around half seen once. Sequencing was performed on blood. The source is an older man in good health.

This clonotype turned up a few times. V usage is TRBV9 and J usage is TRBJ2-4; TRBD2 aligns across 10 bases. The CDR3 sequence is 14 residues long. V lost 4 bases and J lost 5; bases outside the gene matches: 3. The germline CDR1 and CDR2 sequences are SGDLS and YYNGEE. The CDR3, as DNA: TGTGCCAGCAGCCCCCTAGCGGGGGAAAACATTCAGTACTTC. It translates to CASSPLAGENIQYF.

This chain joins TRBV27 and TRBJ1-1; 7 bases line up with TRBD1. CDR1 and CDR2 (germline): MNHEY, SMNVEV (reference sequence). This CDR3 spans 14 amino acids. J gave up 4 bases and V 5 bases, and 7 bases lay outside the gene matches. The CDR3 sequence: CASSARQGSTEAFF. The CDR3 DNA is TGTGCCAGCAGTGCTCGACAGGGTAGCACTGAAGCTTTCTTT.

Comments on this clonotype: An end of the junction differs from the germline gene, which may be a read error. V is TRBV29-1 and J is TRBJ2-7; D possibly corresponds to TRBD2 (6 bases). Germline-derived CDR1 and CDR2 are SQVTM and ANQGSEA. The CDR3 is made up of 12 amino acids. CDR3: CGVGRSSYEQYF. The CDR3 DNA is TGCGGCGTTGGGAGGAGCTCCTACGAGCAGTACTTC.

In its sample, this clonotype was seen a few times. The gene calls are TRBV28 and TRBJ2-7, with 9 bases fitting TRBD1. Germline V gene sequence: CDR1 MDHEN, CDR2 SYDVKM. The CDR3 spans 14 residues. The V segment lost 10 bases and the J segment 2 bases; nucleotides outside the gene matches: 9. The DNA for the CDR3 is TGTGCCACCGCTGGGACAGGGCCTACCTACGAGCAGTACTTC. This translates into CATAGTGPTYEQYF. Looking up the rest from reference TRBV28 and TRBJ2-7 gives the full variable domain: DVKVTQSSRYLVKRTGEKVFLECVQDMDHENMFWYRQDPGLGLRLIYFSYDVKMKEKGDIPEGYSVSREKKERFSLILESASTNQTSMYLCATAGTGPTYEQYFGPGTRLTVT.

The chain uses TRBV6-5 and TRBJ2-1; 8 bases are a match to TRBD1. From germline, CDR1 is MNHEY and CDR2 SVGAGI. The CDR3 length is 16 residues. The V gene end was trimmed by 5 bases and the J gene end by 1 base; junction bases not matched to a gene: 7. The CDR3 coding sequence is TGTGCCAGCAGTCCACCGGGACAGGCTTCCTACAATGAGCAGTTCTTC. Translated, it gives CASSPPGQASYNEQFF.

The sample holds many counts of this clonotype. V and J are TRBV11-2 and TRBJ2-6; 7 bases are shared with TRBD1. The V and J ends lost 3 bases and 4 bases, in that order; junction bases with no gene match: 9. CDR1 and CDR2 (germline): SGHAT, FQNNGV. CDR3 length: 17 residues. The CDR3 region is CASSLKRGPRGANVLTF. In DNA, the CDR3 is TGTGCCAGCAGCTTGAAAAGGGGGCCAAGGGGGGCCAACGTCCTGACTTTC.

This clonotype was observed once. The chain carries TRBV5-1 and TRBJ1-1; D possibly corresponds to TRBD1 (5 bases). This CDR3 is 17 amino acids long. The germline CDR1 and CDR2 sequences are SGHRS and YFSETQ. The germline V and J ends were trimmed by 4 bases and 0 bases, with 19 bases remaining between them. The CDR3 DNA follows: TGCGCCAGCAGCCCGCGGAGGGGTACTGCTATGAACACTGAAGCTTTCTTT. It is translated as CASSPRRGTAMNTEAFF.

The chain has TRBV5-1 and TRBJ2-1; TRBD2 aligns across 10 bases. With 3 bases clipped from V and 8 bases from J, the junction kept 11 bases outside the gene matches. The CDR3 runs 16 residues. Germline V CDR1 and CDR2: SGHRS, YFSETQ. The CDR3 DNA reads as TGCGCCAGCAGCTCCGCGGCTAGCGGGAGTGGGGATGAGCAGTTCTTC. Translation gives CASSSAASGSGDEQFF. Full variable domain (remainder filled in from reference TRBV5-1 and TRBJ2-1): KAGVTQTPRYLIKTRGQQVTLSCSPISGHRSVSWYQQTPGQGLQFLFEYFSETQRNKGNFPGRFSGRQFSNSRSEMNVSTLELGDSALYLCASSSAASGSGDEQFFGPGTRLTVL.

This clonotype was seen a handful of times. This sequence joins TRBV4-1 and TRBJ2-7, with 8 positions matching TRBD1. Germline V lookup: CDR1 MGHRA, CDR2 YSYEKL. V lost 0 bases and J lost 2; bases outside the gene matches: 6. The CDR3 extends over 16 amino acids. The CDR3 protein is CASSQDRTGSTYEQYF. CDR3 bases: TGCGCCAGCAGCCAAGACCGGACAGGGAGCACCTACGAGCAGTACTTC.

The genes are TRBV29-1 and TRBJ1-2; D might be TRBD1 (5 bases). CDR1 and CDR2 (germline): SQVTM, ANQGSEA. Between the trimmed V and J ends, which lost 1 base and 7 bases, there was a span of 13 bases. This CDR3 contains 13 residues. The CDR3 spells CSVEGGYSSGYTF. The DNA of the CDR3 is TGCAGCGTTGAAGGGGGGTACTCTAGTGGCTACACCTTC.